This T cell receptor beta chain originates from a study of control samples from healthy donors and cancer patients. Sequencing was performed with immunoSEQ multiplex PCR; in TCRdb, only in-frame clones are kept and a portion is missing. The repertoire consists of roughly 93,000 clones, with around 90% occurring once and the leading ten covering about 8.6%. The CDR3 sequence is 15 residues long. Germline V gene sequence: CDR1 SGHRS, CDR2 YFSETQ. The germline V and J ends were trimmed by 4 bases and 0 bases, with 11 bases remaining between them. The chain has TRBV5-1 and TRBJ1-5; tentatively, D is TRBD1 (6 bases). This receptor was obtained from a woman aged 45-65 years with colorectal cancer. Material for sequencing was PBMCs. The CDR3 reads CASSPDSASNQPQHF. The DNA for the CDR3 is TGCGCCAGCAGCCCGGACAGCGCTAGCAATCAGCCCCAGCATTTT.